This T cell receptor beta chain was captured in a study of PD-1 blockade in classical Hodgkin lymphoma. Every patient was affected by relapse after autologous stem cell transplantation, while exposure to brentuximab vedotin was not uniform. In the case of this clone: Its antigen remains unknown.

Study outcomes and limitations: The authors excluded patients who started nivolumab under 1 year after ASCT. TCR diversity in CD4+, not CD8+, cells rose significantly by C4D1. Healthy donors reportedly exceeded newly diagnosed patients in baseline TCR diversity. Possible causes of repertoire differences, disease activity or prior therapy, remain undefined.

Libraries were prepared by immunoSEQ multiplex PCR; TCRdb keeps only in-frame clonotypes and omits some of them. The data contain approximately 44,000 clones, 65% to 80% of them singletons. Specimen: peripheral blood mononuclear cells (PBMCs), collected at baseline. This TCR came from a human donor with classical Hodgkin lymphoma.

CDR3 protein: CASSFQLGGYEEQFF. In DNA, the CDR3 is TGTGCCAGCAGTTTCCAACTAGGTGGGTACGAGGAGCAGTTCTTC. The chain has TRBV28 and TRBJ2-1; D is perhaps TRBD2 (5 bases). V was clipped by 3 bases and J by 10 bases, with 19 bases between them. Per the germline V gene, CDR1 is MDHEN and CDR2 is SYDVKM. This CDR3 contains 15 residues.